This entry features one TCR beta chain sequence. The clone's antigen remains unknown. No per-base quality is available; no much larger clone lies one base away. CD8 naive samples consisted of CD45RO-negative cells that were positively selected for CCR7, yielding a CD45RA+CCR7+ population without TemRA cells. The donors were healthy, HIV-negative adults with no recently reported acute infections or vaccinations. Every donor was a Caucasian adult residing in Nashville, Tennessee, USA. After blood collection by leukapheresis, PBMCs were isolated using Ficoll-Histopaque density gradient centrifugation and then cryopreserved in the vapor phase of liquid nitrogen. Purity and quantity of every magnetically sorted T cell population were checked by analytical flow cytometry. From each sorted fraction, genomic DNA was isolated and quantified by UV absorbance on a Nanodrop 2000c. The CDR3 contains 16 residues, cysteine and phenylalanine counted. Only the CDR3 DNA stays, 48 bases, in frame from base 1. V is cut back by 6 bases and J by 6 bases, with 13 bases in the junction unmatched. CDR1 and CDR2 were assigned from the germline V gene as MDHEN and SYDVKM.

The data derive from a study of shared clonotypes between healthy human individuals (dated by TCRdb to 2018 to 2021). With regard to the full study: Two women and three men aged 18 to 49 years were included in the cohort. For each donor, CD4 naive and CD4 memory were each given three plates, CD8 naive was given two plates, and CD8 memory was given one plate. To estimate repertoire size and how much clonotype sharing occurs between individuals, the study deeply sequenced the blood TCR repertoires of several healthy adults. To increase sequencing depth and limit assay-specific biases, different laboratories used diverse techniques to prepare libraries and sequence TCR repertoires. Between about 0.94 and 10 billion PBMCs per donor were obtained by leukapheresis. Study-level results and caveats: Approximately 5% of naive CD4, 3.5% of naive CD8, 2.3% of memory CD4, and roughly 0.4% of memory CD8 clonotypes were shared across several donors. Even with the large sequencing depth, rarefaction of the sorted-subset datasets indicated that sequencing was incomplete. Clonotypes shared by all four sorted-subset donors showed higher generation probabilities than non-shared clonotypes. Sampling was restricted to blood, and TCR repertoires in tissue are likely to differ from TCR repertoires in blood. Based on pairwise subsampling, the degree of clonotype sharing among donors was expected to be affected by sequencing depth. The small number of donors limited the genetic and exposure-history diversity represented. Naive subsets generally had larger estimated clonotype richness than memory subsets.

TCR CDR3 regions were amplified from genomic DNA by multiplex PCR using the deep immunoSEQ assay. Extracted genomic DNA from each cell subset was distributed evenly across all wells of several immunoSEQ 96-well plates, and each plate was treated as a replicate. For sorted subsets, each replicate PCR was loaded with roughly 190 ng genomic DNA, equivalent to approximately 27,000 T cell genomes. Purified libraries were quantified with a Qubit 3.0 fluorometer, sized on a Bioanalyzer 2100, and re-quantified with the KAPA Library Quantification kit. Each immunoSEQ 96-well plate was sequenced on its own single-read 150-cycle Illumina NextSeq 550 flow cell. The original pipeline was this. Because the immunoSEQ output included only junctional sequences and no quality scores, the filtering could not be the same as the filtering used for full-length reads. Sequences were annotated with PyIR, a Python wrapper for IgBLAST v1.9, using IMGT germline references to assign V/J genes and CDR3. Reads with weak V/J assignments (E-value above 1e-6), missing CDR3, stop codons, out-of-frame junctions, or ambiguous translated residues were removed. V3J clonotypes were defined as sequences sharing an identical inferred V gene, J gene, and CDR3 amino acid sequence. Percentage overlap between repertoires was computed as shared unique clonotypes divided by the size of the smaller repertoire. Three approaches were used to assess repertoire richness: RTK rarefaction, the Chao1 estimator, and Recon v2.1 estimates of unobserved clonotypes. OLGA was used to compute generation probabilities for all TCRbeta clonotypes that the gDNA method yielded from a few donors. The source is immuneACCESS, and TCRdb retained only in-frame sequences with V and J called. Part of the clones is not carried over; for the studies checked, unresolved V genes explain less than half of this, and the remainder is unexplained. That table gives V, J and clone size, and the DNA gave D and trimming. This sample comprises around 2.1 million clones, roughly 91% of them detected only once. The biggest ten clones account for around 1.7% of the sample.

The TCR sequence derives from a young man in good health. Some clones in this sample may be carry-over from other donors' samples. Material: naive CD8+ T cells from PBMCs. The cell subset or site label of this sample denotes: CD45RA+CCR7+. In this chain, TRBV28 is recombined with TRBJ2-1; TRBD2 lines up with 8 middle nucleotides. CDR3 reads: CASSLPGLVGPNEQFF. The DNA reads TGTGCCAGCAGCCTCCCGGGACTAGTGGGTCCCAATGAGCAGTTCTTC.